These 32 T cell receptor beta chains originate from one sample sequenced in a study of shared clonotypes between healthy human individuals. Some clones are missing from TCRdb's copy, which holds only in-frame ones; the method was immunoSEQ multiplex PCR. The table includes about 100,000 clones, roughly two thirds detected once. The material sequenced was memory CD8+ T cells sorted from blood. The subset: CD45RO+ cells pooled with CCR7-negative TemRA cells. These TCRs come from a woman between 25 and 40 years old in good health.

Worth noting for this clone: This specimen includes other DNA sequences encoding the same CDR3. This chain's CDR3 is CASSVGTGNTEAFF. The CDR3 bases are TGTGCCAGCAGCGTAGGCACGGGGAACACTGAAGCTTTCTTT. V gene TRBV9 combines with J gene TRBJ1-1; D gene ambiguous. Deletions cut 0 bases from V and 1 base from J, with 7 bases between. This CDR3 is 14 amino acids long. The V gene's germline CDR1 is SGDLS and CDR2 YYNGEE.

The chain uses TRBV7-9 and TRBJ2-1; D is possibly TRBD2 (6 bases). Trimming pared 6 bases from V and 7 bases from J, leaving 19 bases between. CDR3 length: 15 amino acids. Germline CDR1 and CDR2: SEHNR and FQNEAQ (reference sequence). The CDR3 DNA reads as TGTGCCAGCAGATCGTATCGGGAGTCTCGGAATGAGCAGTTCTTC. Amino acids: CASRSYRESRNEQFF. The full variable domain, completed using reference TRBV7-9 and TRBJ2-1, is DTGVSQNPRHKITKRGQNVTFRCDPISEHNRLYWYRQTLGQGPEFLTYFQNEAQLEKSRLLSDRFSAERPKGSFSTLEIQRTEQGDSAMYLCASRSYRESRNEQFFGPGTRLTVL.

The chain uses TRBV7-9 and TRBJ1-5; 8 bases agree with TRBD1. The ends lost 5 bases at V and 4 bases at J; junction bases unmatched: 7. CDR3 size: 15 residues. Germline lookup yields CDR1 SEHNR and CDR2 FQNEAQ (reference sequence). The CDR3 coding sequence is TGTGCCAGCAGCCCTCAGGGGGCGCAAAATCAGCCCCAGCATTTT. Amino acid sequence: CASSPQGAQNQPQHF.

This chain joins TRBV2 and TRBJ2-1; perhaps D is TRBD1 or TRBD2 (5 bases each). Looked up from germline, CDR1 is SNHLY and CDR2 is FYNNEI. Trimming removed 7 bases from V and 4 bases from J, with 29 bases in between. This CDR3 comprises 19 residues. CDR3 amino acids: CASKGWRIGGWSGYNEQFF. The CDR3 DNA reads as TGTGCCAGCAAGGGGTGGCGCATTGGAGGATGGTCCGGGTACAATGAGCAGTTCTTC.

The table lists this clone with a few counts. V usage is TRBV6-6 and J usage is TRBJ2-5; D is possibly TRBD1 (6 bases). This CDR3 has 14 residues. The ends were cut back, 5 bases at V and 6 bases at J, with 16 bases in the middle. Germline CDR1 and CDR2: MNHNY and SVGAGI (reference sequence). The CDR3 protein is CASSADRLTKTQYF. CDR3 DNA: TGTGCCAGCAGTGCCGACAGGCTTACGAAGACCCAGTACTTC.

The gene calls are TRBV7-9 and TRBJ2-5; D may be TRBD1 (6 bases). The J call may be incorrect, as the DNA end agrees better with TRBJ2-7. CDR1 SEHNR and CDR2 FQNEAQ come from the germline V gene (reference sequence). There are 16 residues in the CDR3. The CDR3 protein is CASSLIQTGGSYEQYF. The CDR3 region has the DNA TGTGCCAGCAGCCTCATTCAGACAGGAGGATCCTACGAGCAGTACTTC.

The gene calls are TRBV15 and TRBJ2-1; D tentatively fits TRBD1 or TRBD2 (6 bases each). The CDR3 has 13 residues. Germline-derived CDR1 and CDR2 are LNHNV and YYDKDF (reference sequence). CDR3 bases: TGTGCTACACGGGGGCGACGTTACAATGAGCAGTTCTTC. Translated, it gives CATRGRRYNEQFF.

This clone has a count of ten or more. This rearrangement joins TRBV6-1 to TRBJ2-1, with 12 positions matching TRBD2. Germline CDR1 and CDR2: MNHNS and SASEGT. This CDR3 spans 15 amino acids. Trimming took 7 bases from V and 7 from J; bases not matched to a gene: 8. The CDR3 reads CASNDLAGGPNEQFF. The DNA of the CDR3 is TGTGCCAGCAATGACCTAGCGGGAGGGCCGAATGAGCAGTTCTTC.

The rearrangement uses TRBV28 and TRBJ2-5; TRBD2 aligns across 14 bases. The assigned J gene may be wrong: the sequence end matches TRBJ2-7 better. Germline CDR1 and CDR2: MDHEN and SYDVKM. This CDR3 spans 17 amino acids. The CDR3 DNA follows: TGTGCCAGCAGGACTACCCGGACTAGCGGGAGGTCCTACGAGCAGTACTTC. This gives the protein CASRTTRTSGRSYEQYF.

The chain employs TRBV18 and TRBJ2-7, with 9 bases identical to TRBD2. Trimming removed 0 bases from V and 3 bases from J; junction bases left unmatched: 3. There are 15 residues in the CDR3. Looked up from germline, CDR1 is KGHSH and CDR2 is LQKENI. The chain's CDR3 is CASSPPVAGDYEQYF. The CDR3 nucleotides are TGTGCCAGCTCACCACCGGTAGCGGGGGACTACGAGCAGTACTTC.

The rearrangement links TRBV11-2 to TRBJ2-1, with TRBD2 identical over 10 bases. The trim removed 5 bases at V and 6 bases at J, leaving 7 bases unmatched. This CDR3 comprises 15 residues. CDR1 is SGHAT, CDR2 FQNNGV, per germline. The CDR3 nucleotides read TGTGCCAGCAGCCCACTAGCGGGACTGGGCAATGAGCAGTTCTTC. This encodes CASSPLAGLGNEQFF.

The chain joins TRBV5-6 to TRBJ2-1; D call uncertain. Germline-derived CDR1 and CDR2 are SGHDT and YYEEEE. CDR3 length: 15 residues. Trimming removed 0 bases at V and 3 bases at J, with 10 bases between. CDR3 sequence (DNA): TGTGCCAGCAGCTTGGTAGGGTATCTCTACAATGAGCAGTTCTTC. It translates to CASSLVGYLYNEQFF. Looking up the rest from reference TRBV5-6 and TRBJ2-1 gives the full variable domain: DAGVTQSPTHLIKTRGQQVTLRCSPKSGHDTVSWYQQALGQGPQFIFQYYEEEERQRGNFPDRFSGHQFPNYSSELNVNALLLGDSALYLCASSLVGYLYNEQFFGPGTRLTVL.

The genes are TRBV6-1 and TRBJ2-7, with 8 bases identical to TRBD1. Unmatched junction bases numbered 8, after V lost 7 bases and J lost 3 bases. This CDR3 contains 14 residues. Germline V lookup: CDR1 MNHNS, CDR2 SASEGT. The CDR3 spells CASKFGTGFYEQYF. In DNA, the CDR3 is TGTGCCAGCAAGTTCGGGACAGGTTTCTACGAGCAGTACTTC.

This clone was picked up many times. The V and J genes are TRBV9 and TRBJ1-1; the D is unclear. The CDR3 has 13 residues. Germline CDR1 and CDR2: SGDLS and YYNGEE. Between the trimmed V and J ends, which lost 6 bases and 1 base, there was a span of 10 bases. The CDR3 DNA sequence: TGTGCCAGCAATAGGCGGAAGAACACTGAAGCTTTCTTT. Encoded protein: CASNRRKNTEAFF.

About this clone itself: The sample holds other DNA sequences that translate to the same CDR3. The chain couples TRBV6-5 to TRBJ1-1; no firm D call. Trimming stripped 0 bases from V and 1 base from J, with 6 bases between. The CDR3 has 14 residues. Per the germline V gene, CDR1 is MNHEY and CDR2 is SVGAGI. CDR3 region: CASSYSRGNTEAFF. The DNA of the CDR3 is TGTGCCAGCAGTTACTCACGGGGGAACACTGAAGCTTTCTTT.

The CDR3 sequence: CASSFNRDRASEAFF. The DNA for the CDR3 is TGTGCCAGTAGTTTTAACCGGGACAGGGCCTCTGAAGCTTTCTTT. V and J are TRBV19 and TRBJ1-1, with 9 positions matching TRBD1. This CDR3 is built from 15 residues. V lost 5 bases to trimming and J lost 6 bases; unmatched junction nucleotides: 10. The V gene's germline CDR1 is LNHDA and CDR2 SQIVND (reference sequence).

This clone was counted only a few times. The chain employs TRBV6-1 and TRBJ2-7; 9 bases agree with TRBD2. This CDR3 has 16 amino acids. Germline V gene sequence: CDR1 MNHNS, CDR2 SASEGT. Trimming took 2 bases from V and 2 from J; bases not matched to a gene: 7. CDR3 residues: CASSELQLAGAYEQYF. The CDR3 DNA is TGTGCCAGCAGTGAACTTCAACTAGCGGGCGCCTACGAGCAGTACTTC.

Here the CDR3 reads CASSEGTSGSEWGELFF. The CDR3 DNA follows: TGTGCCAGCAGCGAAGGGACTAGCGGGAGTGAGTGGGGGGAGCTGTTTTTT. The V call is TRBV9, the J call TRBJ2-2, with 14 bases that match TRBD2. The germline gives CDR1 SGDLS, CDR2 YYNGEE. This CDR3 comprises 17 residues. With V trimmed by 3 bases and J by 8 bases, 9 bases remained unmatched.

V gene TRBV11-2 combines with J gene TRBJ2-7; D perhaps matches TRBD2 (5 bases). The CDR3 sequence is 14 residues long. CDR1 is SGHAT and CDR2 is FQNNGV in the germline V gene. V lost 6 bases and J 2 bases, leaving 14 bases between the germline ends. The CDR3 spells CASRKGVPPYEQYF. CDR3 nucleotides: TGTGCCAGCAGGAAGGGAGTCCCCCCCTACGAGCAGTACTTC.

This chain joins TRBV19 and TRBJ2-7; D gene uncertain. The CDR3 is 12 residues long. V dropped 3 bases and J dropped 4 bases, with 7 bases sitting between them. Germline CDR1 LNHDA, CDR2 SQIVND (reference sequence). In DNA, the CDR3 is TGTGCCAGTAGTATCCCTGGGTACGAGCAGTACTTC. Translated: CASSIPGYEQYF.

The rearrangement joins TRBV5-1 to TRBJ2-5, with TRBD1 matching over 12 bases. The closer fit of TRBJ2-7 to the DNA end suggests the J call may be wrong. Per germline, CDR1 SGHRS and CDR2 YFSETQ. This CDR3 is 14 amino acids long. The CDR3 DNA follows: TGCGCCAGCAGCCCGGGACAGGGGGCGAACGAGCAGTACTTC. Amino acid sequence: CASSPGQGANEQYF.

This clone was observed at least ten times. This chain uses TRBV25-1 with TRBJ2-7; D may be TRBD2 (5 bases). Trimming left V 5 bases short and J 1 base short, with 9 bases between. The CDR3 loop spans 13 amino acids. CDR1 is MGHDK, CDR2 SYGVNS, per germline. The CDR3 region is CASSLSGSYEQYF. The CDR3 nucleotides are TGTGCCAGCAGTCTAAGCGGTTCCTACGAGCAGTACTTC.

This clone has only a few counts. The chain combines TRBV5-1 with TRBJ2-7, with D maybe TRBD1 (5 bases). The CDR3 is 16 residues long. V lost 4 bases and J 5 bases, leaving 22 bases between the germline ends. Germline V gene data show CDR1 as SGHRS and CDR2 as YFSETQ. The CDR3 DNA reads TGCGCCAGCAGCGCCAGGGCCCTTACCCTTGGGGACGAGCAGTACTTC. This gives the protein CASSARALTLGDEQYF.

The rearrangement joins TRBV30 to TRBJ2-3; TRBD1 agrees at 8 bases. In germline, CDR1 is GTSNPN, CDR2 SVGIG (reference sequence). V dropped 5 bases and J dropped 0; count of bases not matched to a gene: 16. This CDR3 has 18 residues. The CDR3 sequence is CAWDLTGGLEPSTDTQYF. DNA of the CDR3: TGTGCCTGGGATCTTACAGGGGGATTGGAACCTAGCACAGATACGCAGTATTTT.

The chain uses TRBV10-2 and TRBJ2-7; TRBD2 matches at 7 bases. Germline V gene data show CDR1 as WSHSY and CDR2 as SAAADI. V was clipped by 7 bases and J by 5 bases; unmatched bases: 8. The CDR3 is made up of 13 amino acids. The CDR3 DNA follows: TGCGCCAGCATTGGACTAGAGACCCACGAGCAGTACTTC. This encodes CASIGLETHEQYF.

V and J are TRBV19 and TRBJ1-5, with no clear D. V was clipped by 6 bases and J by 6 bases, with 15 bases between them. The CDR3 has 14 residues. Germline V gene sequence: CDR1 LNHDA, CDR2 SQIVND (reference sequence). The CDR3 DNA reads TGTGCCAGTAGCTACCTGTCGGAGGGTCAGCCCCAGCATTTT. Translating it yields CASSYLSEGQPQHF.

This chain joins TRBV4-2 and TRBJ2-7, with 8 bases fitting TRBD2. The CDR3 has 15 amino acids. The germline gives CDR1 LGHNA, CDR2 YNFKEQ. With V trimmed by 5 bases and J by 2 bases, 8 bases remained unmatched. The CDR3 loop reads CASSFAPGGAYEQYF. For the CDR3, the DNA is TGTGCCAGCAGCTTTGCCCCCGGGGGGGCCTACGAGCAGTACTTC.

The rearrangement joins TRBV27 to TRBJ2-5, with 7 bases that match TRBD1. The DNA end lines up better with TRBJ2-7; the J call may be wrong. In germline, CDR1 is MNHEY, CDR2 SMNVEV (reference sequence). CDR3 size: 14 residues. The CDR3 nucleotides are TGTGCCAGCAGCTTACCGGGACAGACCTACGAGCAGTACTTC. Its protein product is CASSLPGQTYEQYF.

The gene calls are TRBV28 and TRBJ2-7; D possibly uses TRBD1 or TRBD2 (5 bases each). The V gene lost 5 bases and the J gene lost 2 bases, with 10 bases spanning the gap. CDR3 length equals 13 residues. CDR1 and CDR2 (germline): MDHEN, SYDVKM. DNA of the CDR3: TGTGCCAGCAGTCCAGGGAGAGCCTACGAGCAGTACTTC. Residues: CASSPGRAYEQYF.

V is TRBV11-2 and J is TRBJ1-2; TRBD1 matches 7 bases. The CDR3 covers 15 residues. The junction had 10 bases not matched to a gene; V was cut back by 5 bases and J by 4 bases. CDR1 is SGHAT, CDR2 FQNNGV, per germline. The CDR3 spells CASSGAYRGPYGYTF. The CDR3, as DNA: TGTGCCAGCAGCGGAGCTTACAGGGGTCCCTATGGCTACACCTTC.

The chain couples TRBV7-9 to TRBJ2-5; TRBD2 matches 11 bases. Near its end, the DNA agrees better with TRBJ2-7, so the J call may be wrong. This CDR3 has 16 residues. The V gene's germline CDR1 is SEHNR and CDR2 FQNEAQ (reference sequence). The CDR3 DNA reads TGTGCCAGCAGCTCCACTCCGGGACTAGCGGTTGACGAGCAGTACTTC. Residues: CASSSTPGLAVDEQYF.

This clone was found once. This chain links TRBV4-2 with TRBJ2-2, with TRBD2 identical over 12 bases. This CDR3 region has 17 residues. J gave up 7 bases and V 2 bases, and 8 bases lay outside the gene matches. Germline V gene data show CDR1 as LGHNA and CDR2 as YNFKEQ. The CDR3 nucleotides are TGTGCCAGCAGCCAACTGACTAGCGGGAGATCGAGCGGGGAGCTGTTTTTT. This encodes CASSQLTSGRSSGELFF.